The rows below give T cell receptor beta chains drawn from one sample of a study of shared clonotypes between healthy human individuals. TCRdb's copy holds only in-frame clones and misses some; the assay was immunoSEQ multiplex PCR. Found here are a few million clones, approximately 92% of them singletons; the top ten hold about 1.6%. The source material was naive CD8+ T cells from PBMCs. These TCRs come from a man aged 18 to 30 in good health. Some clones in this sample may be carry-over from other donors' samples. Both conserved end residues are part of each CDR3. The order of the fields is clone size, J gene, V gene, D gene, CDR3 DNA, CDR3 protein. The D gene is left open where the match is weak. Clone size appears in some rows only: once, few, many, or a class for an expanded clone.

- | TRBJ2-5 | TRBV19 | - | TGTGCCAGTAGTGCCTCAGAGACCCAGTACTTC | CASSASETQYF
- | TRBJ1-1 | TRBV7-2 | - | TGTGCCAGCAGCGGCAGACAGTCTCGCGCCACTGAAGCTTTCTTT | CASSGRQSRATEAFF
- | TRBJ2-4 | TRBV4-3 | TRBD2 | TGCGCCAGCAGCCAAGTTGGCGGGCGGGAGAAGGGGTCCAAAAACATTCAGTACTTC | CASSQVGGREKGSKNIQYF
- | TRBJ2-7 | TRBV19 | TRBD1 | TGTGCCAGTAGTTTCAAAGGGACAGCCTACGAGCAGTACTTC | CASSFKGTAYEQYF
- | TRBJ1-5 | TRBV6-1 | TRBD1 | TGTGCCAGCATTTGGGACAGGGTTTCTAGTCAGCCCCAGCATTTT | CASIWDRVSSQPQHF
- | TRBJ2-1 | TRBV11-2 | - | TGTGCCAGCGGCACCGGCAATGAGCAGTTCTTC | CASGTGNEQFF
few | TRBJ1-1 | TRBV7-6 | - | TGTGCCAGCAGCTTAGTTCAGGCGAAGGACACTGAAGCTTTCTTT | CASSLVQAKDTEAFF
- | TRBJ2-1 | TRBV27 | TRBD1 | TGTGCCAGCAGTTCCCTCCCACGGACAGGATTTAATGAGCAGTTCTTC | CASSSLPRTGFNEQFF
- | TRBJ2-5 | TRBV4-3 | - | TGCGCCAGCAGCCTGACATGGGGCGGTCAAGAGACCCAGTACTTC | CASSLTWGGQETQYF
- | TRBJ2-1 | TRBV4-1 | - | TGCGCCAGCAGCCGAACAGTTGATGAGCAGTTCTTC | CASSRTVDEQFF
- | TRBJ2-7 | TRBV5-5 | TRBD2 | TGTGCCAGCAGGCATACTAGCGGGACGAGCTACGAGCAGTACTTC | CASRHTSGTSYEQYF
- | TRBJ2-7 | TRBV7-2 | - | TGTGCCAGCAGCTCGCGATCCTACGAGCAGTACTTC | CASSSRSYEQYF
- | TRBJ1-2 | TRBV7-9 | - | TGTGCCAGCAGCCCCACTAACCGGGCGGGCTATGGCTACACCTTC | CASSPTNRAGYGYTF
- | TRBJ2-3 | TRBV4-1 | - | TGCGCCAGCAGCCAGGCAGGCACAGATACGCAGTATTTT | CASSQAGTDTQYF
- | TRBJ1-2 | TRBV15 | TRBD1 | TGTGCCACCAGCAGAGAGGGGTCACGAGGGACAGGGAGTGGCTACACCTTC | CATSREGSRGTGSGYTF
- | TRBJ2-3 | TRBV6-1 | - | TGTGCCAGCATGACTAGTACAGATACGCAGTATTTT | CASMTSTDTQYF
- | TRBJ2-7 | TRBV9 | TRBD2 | TGTGCCAGCAGCGTAGCCAGCGGGAGCTCCGAGCAGTACTTC | CASSVASGSSEQYF
- | TRBJ2-2 | TRBV4-1 | TRBD1 | TGCGCCAGCAGCCTGCACCCGGGACAGGGAAACGACACCGGGGAGCTGTTTTTT | CASSLHPGQGNDTGELFF
- | TRBJ2-7 | TRBV28 | - | TGTGCCAGCAGTTTGCTTAGTTTTGGGCTCGAGCAGTACTTC | CASSLLSFGLEQYF
- | TRBJ2-7 | TRBV5-1 | - | TGCGCCAGCAGCTCGCGGGACCCCAGCTCCTACGAGCAGTACTTC | CASSSRDPSSYEQYF
- | TRBJ1-1 | TRBV5-4 | TRBD1 | TGTGCCAGCAGGGAATTCGGGACAGGGGTCCAAGGGGGCACTGAAGCTTTCTTT | CASREFGTGVQGGTEAFF
- | TRBJ1-2 | TRBV27 | - | TGTGCCAGCAGTTTTAACAGGGCCGCATATGGCTACACCTTC | CASSFNRAAYGYTF
- | TRBJ2-7 | TRBV27 | - | TGTGCCAGCAGTGGCGTTGGGCCCAGCTCCTACGAGCAGTACTTC | CASSGVGPSSYEQYF
- | TRBJ2-1 | TRBV28 | - | TGTGCCAGCAGTCCGGGGATCTCAGCGGGCAGGTTCTTC | CASSPGISAGRFF
- | TRBJ2-1 | TRBV30 | - | TGTGCCTGGAGTCCCCTTATTGTATATGAGCAGTTCTTC | CAWSPLIVYEQFF
- | TRBJ2-1 | TRBV27 | - | TGTGCCAGCAGTTTACTGGGAGATGACAATGAGCAGTTCTTC | CASSLLGDDNEQFF
- | TRBJ1-5 | TRBV4-1 | TRBD1 | TGCGCCAGCCGCCCCGGGGACAGGGGGGGGTGGCAGCCCCAGCATTTT | CASRPGDRGGWQPQHF
- | TRBJ2-7 | TRBV10-1 | - | TGCGCCAGCACTCCCCGAGAAAGCTCCTACGAGCAGTACTTC | CASTPRESSYEQYF
few | TRBJ1-1 | TRBV5-4 | - | TGTGCCAGCAGGTGGGGGGAGAGCGCTGAAGCTTTCTTT | CASRWGESAEAFF
- | TRBJ1-3 | TRBV28 | - | TGTGCCAGCAGTCCGCTTGTGGGGATCCCCGGAAACACCATATATTTT | CASSPLVGIPGNTIYF
- | TRBJ1-2 | TRBV2 | - | TGTGCCAGCAGTGTCGGGTATGGCTACACCTTC | CASSVGYGYTF
- | TRBJ2-1 | TRBV27 | - | TGTGCCAGCAGTTTACTCCTTACCGGGACCTACCAGTTCTTC | CASSLLLTGTYQFF
- | TRBJ2-1 | TRBV9 | TRBD1 | TGTGCCAGCAGCACCCGGACAGGCAACAATGAGCAGTTCTTC | CASSTRTGNNEQFF
- | TRBJ2-1 | TRBV9 | - | TGTGCCAGCAGCGTAGGTGAAGCCCCGGGGCAGTTCTTC | CASSVGEAPGQFF
- | TRBJ2-7 | TRBV7-9 | - | TGTGCCAGCAGCTATGACAGCTACGAGCAGTACTTC | CASSYDSYEQYF
- | TRBJ2-7 | TRBV7-6 | TRBD1 | TGTGCCAGCAGCTTAGACCGCAGGGGGTACGAGCAGTACTTC | CASSLDRRGYEQYF
- | TRBJ1-3 | TRBV27 | - | TGTGCCAGCAGTTCGCGACCGGAAGGAAACACCATATATTTT | CASSSRPEGNTIYF
- | TRBJ2-7 | TRBV7-9 | - | TGTGCCAGCAGCCCAAACGACAGGAACTCCTACGAGCAGTACTTC | CASSPNDRNSYEQYF
- | TRBJ2-5 | TRBV10-3 | - | TGTGCCATCAGTGACGAGCCCGATGGGGGCGGGGAGACCCAGTACTTC | CAISDEPDGGGETQYF
- | TRBJ2-2 | TRBV27 | TRBD2 | TGTGCCAGCAGTTTAGGTAGCGGGAGCGCCGGGGAGCTGTTTTTT | CASSLGSGSAGELFF
- | TRBJ2-7 | TRBV9 | - | TGTGCCAGCAGCGTAGGCAGGGGCGCGAACGAGCAGTACTTC | CASSVGRGANEQYF
- | TRBJ1-5 | TRBV2 | TRBD1 | TGTGCCAGCAGTAATCCGGGACAGGGCACCAATCAGCCCCAGCATTTT | CASSNPGQGTNQPQHF